This entry lists 3 T cell receptor beta chains sequenced from one sample in a study of cytomegalovirus exposure and HLA in healthy donors. PCR used 60 Vbeta primers and 13 Jbeta primers. TCRdb's table, derived via immunoSEQ multiplex PCR, lists solely in-frame clones and lacks some. The data show more than 50,000 clones, with more than 70% seen just once and approximately 20% held by the top ten. The sequenced material came from PBMCs. All receptors come from a woman in her forties in good health and CMV-seropositive.

Worth noting for this clone: Relative to the germline gene, one junction end is altered; a read error may explain this. Other DNA sequences in the sample encode the same CDR3. The chain employs TRBV30 and TRBJ1-3; TRBD1 might be the D (6 bases). Germline CDR1 is GTSNPN and CDR2 is SVGIG (reference sequence). The CDR3 contains 15 residues. CDR3 region: CAWSMTGSSGNTIYF. CDR3 nucleotide sequence: TGTGCCTGGAGTATGACAGGTTCATCTGGGAACACCATATATTTT. Combining the CDR3 with reference TRBV30 and TRBJ1-3 gives the whole variable domain SQTIHQWPATLVQPVGSPLSLECTVEGTSNPNLYWYRQAAGRGLQLLFYSVGIGQISSEVPQNLSASRPQDRQFILSSKKLLLSDSGFYLCAWSMTGSSGNTIYFGEGSWLTVV.

This chain links TRBV18 with TRBJ1-1, with 7 bases that match TRBD1. This CDR3 comprises 12 residues. Germline-derived CDR1 and CDR2 are KGHSH and LQKENI. The V gene end was trimmed by 5 bases and the J gene end by 10 bases; junction bases not matched to a gene: 7. The CDR3 protein is CASSEDRSRAFF. DNA for the CDR3: TGTGCCAGCTCAGAGGACAGGTCAAGAGCTTTCTTT.

In its sample, this clone was seen a few times. The CDR3 nucleotides read TGCAGTGCCCAGGGGGCTCAAGGCTACACCTTC. Translating it yields CSAQGAQGYTF. V and J are TRBV20-1 and TRBJ1-2, with 8 nucleotides matching TRBD1. Germline CDR1 is DFQATT and CDR2 is SNEGSKA (reference sequence). With 6 bases clipped from V and 8 bases from J, the junction kept 5 bases outside the gene matches. The CDR3 is 11 residues long.